The 9 T cell receptor beta chains in this list originate from one sample, sequenced in a study of Ad26.COV2.S vaccination and SARS-CoV-2 variants. Using immunoSEQ multiplex PCR, the repertoire was profiled, and TCRdb retains in-frame clones only, with some absent. The table shows 380,000 or so clones, with about four fifths occurring only once. The treatment is: some 20 received Ad26.COV2.S at low or high dose, single or two shots; about five received placebo; per-sample allocation not given. The study sampled participants on day 63 after the first vaccine or placebo injection. The input for sequencing was peripheral blood, taken in a trial of Ad26.COV2.S vaccine versus placebo. The receptors were sampled from a person between 18 and 65 years old who received the Ad26.COV2.S COVID-19 vaccine or a placebo.

V and J are TRBV7-9 and TRBJ2-7, with a possible D match to TRBD2 (5 bases). CDR3 length equals 14 residues. Germline V gives CDR1 SEHNR, CDR2 FQNEAQ (reference sequence). V was trimmed by 5 bases and J by 2 bases, leaving 13 bases between them. This chain's CDR3 is CASSDGLEAYEQYF. The CDR3 nucleotides read TGTGCCAGCAGCGATGGGCTGGAGGCCTACGAGCAGTACTTC.

The rearrangement joins TRBV5-1 to TRBJ2-6; tentative D call: TRBD2 (6 bases). The CDR3 has 17 amino acids. CDR1 and CDR2 from the germline V gene are SGHRS and YFSETQ. Trimming removed 2 bases at V and 4 bases at J, with 16 bases between. The CDR3 nucleotides are TGCGCCAGCAGCTTAAGGGGATGGGAGGCCGGGGCCAACGTCCTGACTTTC. Translating gives CASSLRGWEAGANVLTF.

The chain uses TRBV6-1 and TRBJ2-7; D tentatively reads TRBD1 or TRBD2 (5 bases each). V lost 2 bases and J lost 2, with 13 bases in between. The CDR3 length is 15 residues. Germline CDR1 MNHNS, CDR2 SASEGT. CDR3 loop: CASSESGLLAYEQYF. The CDR3, as DNA: TGTGCCAGCAGTGAATCGGGGCTTCTTGCCTACGAGCAGTACTTC.

The V gene is TRBV11-3, the J gene TRBJ1-2; D not resolved. Trimming removed 5 bases from V and 8 bases from J, with 15 bases in between. CDR1 and CDR2 (germline): SGHNT, YENEEA. The CDR3 contains 13 residues. The CDR3 DNA reads TGTGCCAGCAGCCCGAGCGGATCGGTGGGCTACACCTTC. Protein sequence: CASSPSGSVGYTF.

The chain recombines TRBV6-5 with TRBJ1-4; 10 bases map to TRBD1. Germline V gene lookup returns CDR1 MNHEY and CDR2 SVGAGI. Losses at the gene ends were 5 bases for V and 13 bases for J; bases not matched to a gene: 7. The CDR3 extends over 13 amino acids. The CDR3 nucleotides are TGTGCCAGCAGTCGGGACAGGGGAGAGGCACTGTTTTTT. Its protein product is CASSRDRGEALFF.

A note on this clone: At the DNA level, this CDR3 is encoded by other sequences in the same sample as well. The gene calls are TRBV18 and TRBJ1-1; weak D call: TRBD1 (5 bases). The germline gives CDR1 KGHSH, CDR2 LQKENI. Trimming removed 3 bases at V and 3 bases at J, with 14 bases between. The CDR3 is made up of 15 amino acids. DNA for the CDR3: TGTGCCAGCTCACCCCGAACAGGCGGGGACACTGAAGCTTTCTTT. Translation: CASSPRTGGDTEAFF.

The gene calls are TRBV18 and TRBJ2-1; D gene ambiguous. V was shortened by 2 bases and J by 4 bases, with 12 bases between the two germline ends. CDR3 length: 15 residues. CDR1 and CDR2 (germline): KGHSH, LQKENI. CDR3 sequence: CASSPMAQSYNEQFF. The CDR3 DNA reads TGTGCCAGCTCACCAATGGCCCAGAGTTACAATGAGCAGTTCTTC. Using reference TRBV18 and TRBJ2-1 for the parts outside the CDR3, the full variable domain is NAGVMQNPRHLVRRRGQEARLRCSPMKGHSHVYWYRQLPEEGLKFMVYLQKENIIDESGMPKERFSAEFPKEGPSILRIQQVVRGDSAAYFCASSPMAQSYNEQFFGPGTRLTVL.

The chain carries TRBV6-5 and TRBJ2-1; TRBD2 aligns across 13 bases. The CDR3 length is 15 residues. Germline CDR1 reads MNHEY; CDR2 reads SVGAGI. Trimming took 2 bases from V and 10 from J; bases not matched to a gene: 5. The CDR3 sequence: CASSYGLAGVREQFF. The CDR3 DNA is TGTGCCAGCAGTTACGGACTAGCGGGAGTGAGAGAGCAGTTCTTC.

This chain connects TRBV6-5 to TRBJ1-4; D not certain. The CDR3 consists of 14 residues. The V end was cut by 6 bases, the J end by 6 bases, with 14 bases between. Germline V CDR1 and CDR2: MNHEY, SVGAGI. CDR3 sequence reads: CASRPAGEDEKLFF. The CDR3 nucleotides read TGTGCCAGCAGGCCGGCCGGGGAGGATGAAAAACTGTTTTTT.